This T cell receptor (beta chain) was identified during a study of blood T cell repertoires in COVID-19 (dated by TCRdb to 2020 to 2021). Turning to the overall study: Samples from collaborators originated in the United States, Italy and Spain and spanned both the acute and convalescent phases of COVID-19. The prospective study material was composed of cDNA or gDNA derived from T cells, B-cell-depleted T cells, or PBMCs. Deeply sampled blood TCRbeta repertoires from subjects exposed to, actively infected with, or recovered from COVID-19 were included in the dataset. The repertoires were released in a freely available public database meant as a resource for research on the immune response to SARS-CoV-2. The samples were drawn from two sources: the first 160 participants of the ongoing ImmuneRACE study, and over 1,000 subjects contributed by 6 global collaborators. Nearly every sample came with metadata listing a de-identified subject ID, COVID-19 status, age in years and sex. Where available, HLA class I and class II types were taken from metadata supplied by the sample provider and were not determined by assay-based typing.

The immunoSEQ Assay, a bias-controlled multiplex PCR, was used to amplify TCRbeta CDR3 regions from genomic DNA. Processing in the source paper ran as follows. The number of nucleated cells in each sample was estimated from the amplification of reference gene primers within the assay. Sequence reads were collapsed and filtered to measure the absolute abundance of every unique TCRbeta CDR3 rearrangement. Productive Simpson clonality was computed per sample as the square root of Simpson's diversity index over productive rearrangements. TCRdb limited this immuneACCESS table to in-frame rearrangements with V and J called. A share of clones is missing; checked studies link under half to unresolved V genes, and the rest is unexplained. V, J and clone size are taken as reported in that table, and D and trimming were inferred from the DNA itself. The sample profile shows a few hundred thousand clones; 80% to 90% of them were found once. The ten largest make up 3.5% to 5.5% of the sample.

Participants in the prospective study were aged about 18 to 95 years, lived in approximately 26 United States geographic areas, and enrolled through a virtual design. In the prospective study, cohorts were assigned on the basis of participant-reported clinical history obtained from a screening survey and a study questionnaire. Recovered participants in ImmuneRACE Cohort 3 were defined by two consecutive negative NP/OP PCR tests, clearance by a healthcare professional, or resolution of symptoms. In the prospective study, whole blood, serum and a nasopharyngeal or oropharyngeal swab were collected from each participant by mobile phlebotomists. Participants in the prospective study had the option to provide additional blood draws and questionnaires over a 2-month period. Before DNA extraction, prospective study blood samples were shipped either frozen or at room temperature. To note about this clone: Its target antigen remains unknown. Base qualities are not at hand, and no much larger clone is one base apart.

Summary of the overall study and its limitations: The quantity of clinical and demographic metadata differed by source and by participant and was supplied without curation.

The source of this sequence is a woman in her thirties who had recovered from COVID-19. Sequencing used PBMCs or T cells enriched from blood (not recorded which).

The DNA reads TGTGCCAGTCTCGGGGACGGGGGACCCACAGATACGCAGTATTTT. The resulting protein is CASLGDGGPTDTQYF. The chain employs TRBV19 and TRBJ2-3, with TRBD2 perhaps the D gene, on 6 matching bases. The CDR3 has 15 amino acids, counting the end cysteine and phenylalanine. Solely the CDR3 DNA is kept, with 45 bases framed from the first base. According to the germline V gene (reference sequence), CDR1 reads LNHDA and CDR2 reads SQIVND. Relative to germline, V is 8 bases shorter and J is 2 bases shorter, with 17 bases between their ends. The reference TRBV19 and TRBJ2-3 proteins fill in what lies around the CDR3, so the full variable domain reads DGGITQSPKYLFRKEGQNVTLSCEQNLNHDAMYWYRQDPGQGLRLIYYSQIVNDFQKGDIAEGYSVSREKKESFPLTVTSAQKNPTAFYLCASLGDGGPTDTQYFGPGTRLTVL.